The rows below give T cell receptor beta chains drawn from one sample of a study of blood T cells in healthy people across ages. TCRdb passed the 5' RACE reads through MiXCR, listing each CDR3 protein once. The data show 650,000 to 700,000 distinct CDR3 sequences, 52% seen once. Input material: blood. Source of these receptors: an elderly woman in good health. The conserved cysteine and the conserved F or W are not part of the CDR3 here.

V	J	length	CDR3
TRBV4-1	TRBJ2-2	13	ASSQDRTSPGELF
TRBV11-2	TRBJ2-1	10	ASSLSSREQF
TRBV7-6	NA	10	ASSSQKGTQY
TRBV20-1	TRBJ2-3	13	SARDGRQFTDTQY
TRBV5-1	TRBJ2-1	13	ASSFSGMVGNEQF
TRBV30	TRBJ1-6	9	AWSVGSPLH
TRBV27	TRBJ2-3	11	ASSDHGDLTQY
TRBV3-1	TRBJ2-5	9	ASSQAETQY
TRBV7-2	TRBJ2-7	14	ASSPAFGQGTYEQY
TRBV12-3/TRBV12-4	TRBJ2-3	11	ASSTNRVDTQY
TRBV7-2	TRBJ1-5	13	ASSLGHRVPQPQH
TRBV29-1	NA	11	SVPGQGGSEQY
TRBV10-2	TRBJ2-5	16	ASTRLGGSRKEQETQY
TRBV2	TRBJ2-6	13	ASNAGNSGANVLT
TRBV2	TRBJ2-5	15	ASRRSQTGSGRETQY
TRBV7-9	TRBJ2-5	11	APVLIRRETQY
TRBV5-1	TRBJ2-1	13	ASSSGLAGFNEQF
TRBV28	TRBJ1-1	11	ASSLWGRTEAF
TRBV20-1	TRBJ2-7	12	SARDHLSSYEQY
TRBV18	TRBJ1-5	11	ASSPSTGGPQH
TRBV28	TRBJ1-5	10	ASGGGSQPQH
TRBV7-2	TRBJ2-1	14	ASSLRPNYQNNEQF
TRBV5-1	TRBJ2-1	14	ASSSQGTSGRNEQF
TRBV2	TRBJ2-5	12	ASSDGGLQETQY
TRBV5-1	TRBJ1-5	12	ASSSGLADQPQH
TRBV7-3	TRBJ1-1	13	ASSLRPGQGTEAF
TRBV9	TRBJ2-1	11	ASSVYGGYEQF
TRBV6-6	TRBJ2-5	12	ASSYSGVGETQY
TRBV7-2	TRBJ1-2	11	ASSQGPTSGYT
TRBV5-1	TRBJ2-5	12	ASSFTPPDETQY
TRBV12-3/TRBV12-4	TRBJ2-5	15	ASSLARGDTPRETQY
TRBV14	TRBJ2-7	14	ASSPYLGQGAYEQY
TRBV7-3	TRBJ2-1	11	AMTEGGQNEQF
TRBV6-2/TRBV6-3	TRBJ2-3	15	ASSYSSRGTSTDTQY
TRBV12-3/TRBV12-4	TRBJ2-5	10	AVRGVDNEQY
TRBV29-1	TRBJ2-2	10	SVEDDSGELF
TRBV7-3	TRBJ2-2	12	ACSLKAGIGELF
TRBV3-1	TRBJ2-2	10	ASSQDPGELF
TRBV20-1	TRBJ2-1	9	SPGLGYEQF
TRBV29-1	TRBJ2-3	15	SVDSTGVGLGTDTQY
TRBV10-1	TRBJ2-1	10	ASSENRSEQF
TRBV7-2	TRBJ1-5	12	ASSPDPGGPPQH
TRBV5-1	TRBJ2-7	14	ASSLEGAGVSYEQY
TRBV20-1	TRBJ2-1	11	SAAGGSYNEQF
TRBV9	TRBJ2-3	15	ASSSRVAGGYTDTQY
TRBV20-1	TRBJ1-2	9	LTEPNYGYT
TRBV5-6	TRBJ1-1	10	ASSTRTGEAF
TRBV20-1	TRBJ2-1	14	SARESGGSSYNEQF